This T cell receptor beta chain was captured in a study of early stage breast cancer tumors. General study points: Chain pairing and CD4, CD8 or FOXP3 expression were not captured.

Libraries were prepared by immunoSEQ multiplex PCR; TCRdb keeps only in-frame clonotypes and omits some of them. This sample yields 55,000 to 70,000 clones, of which roughly 80% are seen a single time; about 4.8% belongs to the top ten. For this clone: Its antigen is not identified.

CDR1 is SQVTM and CDR2 is ANQGSEA in the germline V gene. CDR3 size: 15 residues. Unmatched junction bases numbered 10, after V lost 4 bases and J lost 6 bases. This receptor was identified in a person aged 35-49 years with breast cancer. V usage is TRBV29-1 and J usage is TRBJ2-1; 9 positions agree with TRBD2. Specimen: blood. CDR3 coding DNA: TGCAGCGTTGCTAGCGGGACTCGAAAGGGCAATGAGCAGTTCTTC. Translation: CSVASGTRKGNEQFF.